This TCR beta chain comes out of a study of T cells in Graves' hyperthyroidism and ophthalmopathy. Authors of the study amplified TCR beta CDR3 regions from RNA transcripts. Initially, a first-round RT-PCR of the TCR CDR3 employed the HTBI primer set. MiXCR, applied by TCRdb to the multiplex PCR reads, yields one record per CDR3 protein. The sample lists roughly 130,000 distinct CDR3 sequences, approximately 20% seen once, with roughly 71% in the top ten. The CDR3 is made up of 15 amino acids. Trimming took 5 bases from V and 7 from J; bases not matched to a gene: 14. A few counts support this clonotype.

The TCR originated in a woman aged 45-65 years with Graves' hyperthyroidism that later progressed to Graves' ophthalmopathy. Material for sequencing was blood. V usage is TRBV12-3 or TRBV12-4 and J usage is TRBJ2-7; 7 bases fit TRBD1. CDR3 coding DNA: TGTGCCAGCAGTCCCGGGACAGTCTTACCGGGGGAGCAGTACTTC. Translation: CASSPGTVLPGEQYF.